Below, 18 T cell receptor beta chains from the same sample are listed, as sequenced in a study of early T cells in non-severe SARS-CoV-2 infection. TCRdb independently ran MiXCR on the 5' RACE reads; one entry per CDR3 protein. The sample has 25,000 to 30,000 distinct CDR3 sequences, 6% to 7.5% seen once. Source: whole blood, taken at baseline. The receptors come from an adult who was a healthcare worker with PCR-confirmed SARS-CoV-2 infection or an uninfected control (not recorded which).

In its sample, this clonotype was seen a few times. V and J are TRBV4-1 and TRBJ2-7; 10 bases line up with TRBD2. Trimming took 3 bases from V and 3 from J; bases not matched to a gene: 2. The CDR3 is 14 amino acids. Germline V gene sequence: CDR1 MGHRA, CDR2 YSYEKL. In DNA, the CDR3 is TGCGCCAGCAGCCACTCTAGCGGGAGCTACGAGCAGTACTTC. It codes for CASSHSSGSYEQYF.

This clonotype occurred many times. This chain links TRBV20-1 with TRBJ2-1; 8 bases are shared with TRBD2. V lost 6 bases, J lost 0 bases, and 16 bases stayed unmatched. CDR1 is DFQATT, CDR2 SNEGSKA, per germline (reference sequence). The length of the CDR3 is 18 residues. As DNA, the CDR3 is TGCAGTGCGCCGAAGACTAGCGCCTTACCCACCTCCTACAATGAGCAGTTCTTC. Translating it yields CSAPKTSALPTSYNEQFF.

This clonotype was recorded many times. The rearrangement joins TRBV3-1 to TRBJ2-7, with D maybe TRBD2 (5 bases). CDR3 size: 14 residues. Germline V gives CDR1 LGHDT, CDR2 YNNKEL (reference sequence). Trimming pared 0 bases from V and 5 bases from J, leaving 11 bases between. The chain's CDR3 is CASSQDGGRNEQYF. For the CDR3, the DNA is TGTGCCAGCAGCCAAGATGGAGGACGCAACGAGCAGTACTTC.

The table lists this clonotype with many counts. This chain joins TRBV6-5 and TRBJ2-1; TRBD2 aligns across 13 bases. The CDR3 totals 18 residues. CDR1 is MNHEY, CDR2 SVGAGI, per germline. The J segment lost 7 bases and the V segment lost 0 bases, leaving 9 bases of the junction unmatched. CDR3 region: CASSYSTSGRASVNEQFF. The CDR3 bases are TGTGCCAGCAGTTACTCAACTAGCGGGAGGGCCTCGGTTAATGAGCAGTTCTTC.

This clonotype was detected ten times or more. The genes are TRBV24-1 and TRBJ2-1; 7 nucleotides line up with TRBD1. CDR1 and CDR2 (germline): KGHDR, SFDVKD. Losses at the gene ends were 7 bases for V and 6 bases for J; bases not matched to a gene: 5. The CDR3 has 13 residues. This chain's CDR3 is CATRRQGGNEQFF. The CDR3 bases are TGTGCCACCAGGAGACAGGGCGGCAATGAGCAGTTCTTC.

At least ten counts were recorded for this clonotype. The genes are TRBV12-3 or TRBV12-4 and TRBJ2-7, with no clear D. The V gene lost 4 bases and the J gene lost 4 bases, with 11 bases spanning the gap. This CDR3 has 13 residues. CDR3 nucleotides: TGTGCCAGCAGTTCTACCTACCAATACGAGCAGTACTTC. As protein: CASSSTYQYEQYF.

This clonotype was seen just once. A much larger clone differs by one base, so this may be a read error. CDR3 region: CASSSTETQYF. The CDR3 DNA reads TGTGCCAGCAGTTCTACAGAAACGCAGTATTTT. The chain joins TRBV6-2 or TRBV6-3 to TRBJ2-3; no clear D gene. The CDR3 spans 11 residues. The V gene's germline CDR1 is MNHEY and CDR2 SVGEGT.

This clonotype was counted ten times or more. This rearrangement joins TRBV7-8 to TRBJ2-3; D might be TRBD1 (6 bases). The CDR3 length is 15 residues. Germline V lookup: CDR1 SGHVS, CDR2 FQNEAQ. With 2 bases removed from V and 3 bases from J, the gap between germline ends came to 12 bases. CDR3 DNA sequence: TGTGCCAGCAGCTTATTTTTGCAGGGGACAGATACGCAGTATTTT. Its translation: CASSLFLQGTDTQYF.

This clonotype has at least ten counts. J is TRBJ1-1 and V is TRBV2, with D perhaps TRBD1 (6 bases). The CDR3 sequence is 13 residues long. V was clipped by 7 bases and J by 5 bases, with 14 bases between them. From germline, CDR1 is SNHLY and CDR2 FYNNEI. The chain's CDR3 is CASKGEVGTEAFF. The CDR3 DNA follows: TGTGCCAGCAAGGGGGAGGTAGGGACTGAAGCTTTCTTT.

This clonotype came up many times. The rearrangement links TRBV28 to TRBJ2-3; D gene uncertain. Germline V gene lookup returns CDR1 MDHEN and CDR2 SYDVKM. Between the trimmed V and J ends, which lost 1 base and 4 bases, there was a span of 9 bases. The CDR3 has 14 amino acids. CDR3 nucleotides: TGTGCCAGCAGTTTATCGCAGATTCCAGATACGCAGTATTTT. This encodes CASSLSQIPDTQYF.

The rearrangement joins TRBV4-1 to TRBJ2-4; maybe TRBD1 (5 bases). V was pared by 0 bases and J by 4 bases, with 10 bases between. The CDR3 has 15 residues. CDR1 is MGHRA and CDR2 is YSYEKL in the germline V gene. The CDR3 nucleotides read TGCGCCAGCAGCCAAGATCCTAGGACAAAAAACATTCAGTACTTC. Its translation is CASSQDPRTKNIQYF.

Ten or more counts support this clonotype. This sequence joins TRBV11-2 and TRBJ2-7; TRBD1 matches at 12 bases. The V segment lost 4 bases and the J segment 0 bases; nucleotides outside the gene matches: 13. The CDR3 is 19 residues long. Germline loops: CDR1 SGHAT, CDR2 FQNNGV. The CDR3 sequence is CASSYTYSGTGGSSYEQYF. In DNA, the CDR3 is TGTGCCAGCAGCTACACCTATTCCGGGACAGGGGGCTCCTCCTACGAGCAGTACTTC.

This clonotype came up many times. CDR3 DNA: TGTGCCACCAGTGATTTGCGGGGGACCAACACAGATACGCAGTATTTT. Translation gives CATSDLRGTNTDTQYF. V usage is TRBV24-1 and J usage is TRBJ2-3; TRBD2 is a possible D gene (6 bases). The germline CDR1 and CDR2 sequences are KGHDR and SFDVKD. V lost 0 bases and J 2 bases, leaving 11 bases between the germline ends. The CDR3 sequence is 16 residues long.

In its sample, this clonotype was seen many times. The chain combines TRBV20-1 with TRBJ2-3; the match to TRBD2 covers 12 bases. CDR3 size: 15 residues. CDR1 is DFQATT and CDR2 is SNEGSKA in the germline V gene (reference sequence). DNA of the CDR3: TGCAGCCCCCGTCGGGCTAGCGGGGGGGCAGATACGCAGTATTTT. Its protein is CSPRRASGGADTQYF.

This clonotype was found many times. The V gene is TRBV4-1, the J gene TRBJ2-7; D is unresolved. The CDR3 length is 16 residues. V lost 0 bases and J 3 bases, leaving 15 bases between the germline ends. The germline gives CDR1 MGHRA, CDR2 YSYEKL. In nucleotides, the CDR3 is TGCGCCAGCAGCCAAGATAGAAGGTGGGAACGCTACGAGCAGTACTTC. Encoded protein: CASSQDRRWERYEQYF.

This clonotype was counted ten times or more. V is TRBV7-2 and J is TRBJ2-1; 8 bases are a match to TRBD2. The V and J ends lost 4 bases and 15 bases, in that order; junction bases with no gene match: 5. Germline assignment: CDR1 SGHTA and CDR2 FQGNSA. The CDR3 is 11 residues long. As DNA, the CDR3 is TGTGCCAGCAGCTGGGGACTAGTGCCGTTCTTC. Amino acid sequence: CASSWGLVPFF. Complete variable domain (other parts from reference TRBV7-2 and TRBJ2-1): GAGVSQSPSNKVTEKGKDVELRCDPISGHTALYWYRQSLGQGLEFLIYFQGNSAPDKSGLPSDRFSAERTGGSVSTLTIQRTQQEDSAVYLCASSWGLVPFFGPGTRLTVL.

In this sample, this clonotype turned up many times. The chain is built from TRBV30 and TRBJ1-1; a weak D match, TRBD1 (5 bases). This CDR3 has 18 amino acids. The ends were cut back, 1 base at V and 3 bases at J, with 24 bases in the middle. Germline V lookup: CDR1 GTSNPN, CDR2 SVGIG (reference sequence). The CDR3 DNA follows: TGTGCCTGGAGTGAAGCATACGGGACCTTCATGGGGGACACTGAAGCTTTCTTT. This gives the protein CAWSEAYGTFMGDTEAFF.

This clonotype showed up many times. The chain carries TRBV14 and TRBJ2-3, with D perhaps matching TRBD1 or TRBD2 (5 bases each). In germline, CDR1 is SGHDN, CDR2 FVKESK. The ends were cut back, 4 bases at V and 6 bases at J, with 11 bases in the middle. The CDR3 sequence is 13 residues long. The CDR3 nucleotides read TGTGCCAGCAGCCCCTTGGGGACGGATACGCAGTATTTT. Its protein is CASSPLGTDTQYF.